Sequencing of this TCR beta chain was carried out in a study of HIV-infected patients and healthy controls. This clonotype was seen a few times. V lost 4 bases and J lost 4, with 8 bases in between. The CDR3 contains 13 residues. Germline CDR1 KGHSH, CDR2 LQKENI. TCRdb used MiXCR to reprocess the 5' RACE reads, holding one entry per CDR3 protein. The repertoire holds 70,000 or so distinct CDR3 sequences, with less than 20% as singletons. The sequenced sample was CD4+ T cells from blood. The chain carries TRBV18 and TRBJ2-4; tentatively, D is TRBD1 (5 bases). This sequence was found in a human donor in good health. The CDR3 DNA reads as TGTGCCAGCTCACAGGGGCGAAAAAACATTCAGTACTTC. It yields the protein CASSQGRKNIQYF.